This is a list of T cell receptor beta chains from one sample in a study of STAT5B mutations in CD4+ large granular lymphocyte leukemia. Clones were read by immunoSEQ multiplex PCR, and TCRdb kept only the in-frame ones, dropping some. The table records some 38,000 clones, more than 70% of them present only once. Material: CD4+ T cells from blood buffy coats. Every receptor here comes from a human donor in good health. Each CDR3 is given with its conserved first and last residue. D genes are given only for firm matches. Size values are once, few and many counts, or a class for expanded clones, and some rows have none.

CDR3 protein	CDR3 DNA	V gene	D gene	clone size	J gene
CASSPSGSNQPQHF	TGTGCCAGCAGCCCCTCCGGGAGCAATCAGCCCCAGCATTTT	TRBV6-5	.	.	TRBJ1-5
CASSEARAYGYTF	TGTGCCAGCAGTGAAGCGCGGGCCTATGGCTACACCTTC	TRBV6-1	.	.	TRBJ1-2
CASSVQGANTEAFF	TGCGCCAGCAGCGTCCAGGGTGCCAACACTGAAGCTTTCTTT	TRBV5-1	.	.	TRBJ1-1
CASSPADTGTGGAYEQYF	TGTGCCAGCTCACCAGCGGATACCGGGACAGGGGGTGCCTACGAGCAGTACTTC	TRBV18	TRBD1	once	TRBJ2-7
CASGGTGLGHEQYF	TGTGCCAGCGGGGGGACAGGGTTGGGCCACGAGCAGTACTTC	TRBV19	TRBD1	.	TRBJ2-7
CASETGGVDTQYF	TGTGCCAGCGAGACAGGGGGCGTAGATACGCAGTATTTT	TRBV6-1	TRBD1	.	TRBJ2-3
CASSLATSGGAFSTDTQYF	TGTGCCAGCAGCTTAGCGACTAGCGGGGGGGCATTTAGCACAGATACGCAGTATTTT	TRBV7-2	TRBD2	few	TRBJ2-3
CASSQDPEQFF	TGTGCCAGCAGCCAAGATCCAGAGCAGTTCTTC	TRBV14	.	.	TRBJ2-1
CASSAKDRRQVNEQFF	TGTGCCAGCAGCGCTAAGGACAGGCGCCAGGTCAATGAGCAGTTCTTC	TRBV5-6	TRBD1	.	TRBJ2-1
CASSKTGLGQPQHF	TGTGCCAGCAGCAAGACAGGGTTAGGGCAGCCCCAGCATTTT	TRBV2	TRBD1	.	TRBJ1-5
CASSQGRVAEKLFF	TGTGCCAGCAGCCAGGGCAGGGTGGCTGAAAAACTGTTTTTT	TRBV14	.	.	TRBJ1-4
CAIRDATGATEAFF	TGTGCCATTCGAGACGCAACAGGGGCCACTGAAGCTTTCTTT	TRBV10-3	TRBD1	.	TRBJ1-1
CASSSLGPDTQYF	TGTGCCAGCAGCTCCCTGGGTCCAGATACGCAGTATTTT	TRBV7-3	.	.	TRBJ2-3
CASRSIGGQNGYTF	TGTGCCAGCAGGTCTATCGGGGGGCAGAATGGCTACACCTTC	TRBV6-5	.	.	TRBJ1-2
CASMRAGANVLTF	TGTGCCAGCATGAGGGCTGGGGCCAACGTCCTGACTTTC	TRBV6-5	.	.	TRBJ2-6
CASSARRGQGRYTF	TGTGCCAGCAGCGCCCGGCGGGGACAGGGCCGCTACACCTTC	TRBV21-1	.	.	TRBJ1-2
CASSPNAGTGGRETQYF	TGTGCCAGCAGCCCAAATGCCGGGACAGGGGGGCGAGAGACCCAGTACTTC	TRBV9	TRBD1	.	TRBJ2-5
CASSPSSGPRQPQHF	TGTGCCAGCAGCCCCTCCAGTGGCCCAAGGCAGCCCCAGCATTTT	TRBV6-1	.	.	TRBJ1-5
CASTDPGQGYTF	TGTGCCAGCACCGACCCGGGGCAAGGCTACACCTTC	TRBV6-6	.	.	TRBJ1-2
CADDRGRADTQYF	TGTGCCGACGACAGGGGGAGAGCAGATACGCAGTATTTT	TRBV30	TRBD1	once	TRBJ2-3
CASSLGGMVSDTEAFF	TGCGCCAGCAGCTTGGGGGGGATGGTTAGCGACACTGAAGCTTTCTTT	TRBV5-1	.	once	TRBJ1-1
CASSLKLANYGYTF	TGTGCCAGCAGTTTAAAACTAGCTAACTATGGCTACACCTTC	TRBV27	.	.	TRBJ1-2
CASSAAGQGARSEKLFF	TGTGCCAGCAGCGCCGCGGGACAGGGGGCGCGGAGTGAAAAACTGTTTTTT	TRBV9	TRBD1	.	TRBJ1-4
CASSQAGVGRETF	TGTGCCAGCAGCCAAGCGGGTGTAGGGAGGGAAACCTTC	TRBV14	.	once	TRBJ1-2
CASSLIAGAYNEQFF	TGTGCCAGCAGCTTGATTGCGGGAGCATACAATGAGCAGTTCTTC	TRBV5-4	TRBD2	.	TRBJ2-1
CASSPGGAGEKLFF	TGTGCCAGTAGCCCGGGGGGGGCTGGAGAAAAACTGTTTTTT	TRBV19	.	.	TRBJ1-4
CASSLVTSGGTDTQYF	TGCGCCAGCAGCTTGGTGACTAGCGGGGGCACAGATACGCAGTATTTT	TRBV5-1	TRBD2	once	TRBJ2-3
CASSYGGGSKDTQYF	TGTGCCAGCAGTTACGGCGGGGGGTCGAAAGATACGCAGTATTTT	TRBV6-5	TRBD2	.	TRBJ2-3
CASSVSSGGRQETQYF	TGTGCCAGCAGCGTATCGAGCGGGGGGCGCCAAGAGACCCAGTACTTC	TRBV9	TRBD2	once	TRBJ2-5
CASGGLAGETQYF	TGTGCCAGCGGGGGGCTAGCAGGCGAGACCCAGTACTTC	TRBV6-1	.	.	TRBJ2-5
CASRRQGAVYEQYF	TGTGCCAGCAGGAGACAGGGGGCCGTCTACGAGCAGTACTTC	TRBV6-1	TRBD1	.	TRBJ2-7
CAISEPVDRGLSGANVLTF	TGTGCCATCAGTGAGCCGGTGGACAGGGGCCTCTCTGGGGCCAACGTCCTGACTTTC	TRBV10-3	TRBD1	.	TRBJ2-6
CASSLAGSVCQTQYF	TGTGCCAGCAGCTTGGCGGGCAGTGTATGTCAGACCCAGTACTTC	TRBV5-4	.	.	TRBJ2-5
CASSPRTGDQETQYF	TGTGCCAGCTCACCAAGAACAGGGGACCAAGAGACCCAGTACTTC	TRBV18	TRBD1	.	TRBJ2-5
CASRDSYTGELFF	TGTGCCAGCAGGGATTCTTACACCGGGGAGCTGTTTTTT	TRBV5-6	.	.	TRBJ2-2